A single sample is the source of the 2 T cell receptor beta chains below, sequenced in a study of T cell repertoires in cytomegalovirus infection (dated by TCRdb to about 2019). Reads for this sample came from an Illumina HiSeq 1500. Starting from the raw public reads, TCRdb applied fastp trimming at Q25, assembled clones with MiXCR and retained in-frame beta chains. Records with the same CDR3 protein are collapsed into one entry carrying the most frequent genes and DNA. In this sample the table shows nearly 700,000 distinct CDR3 sequences, roughly 36% of which occur a single time. The ten largest clones represent 15% to 20% of the sample. Which antigens these TCRs recognize remains unknown. The meaning of the sample's treatment or condition label: in vitro stimulation with specific CMV peptide epitopes to enrich CMV-specific T cells. This material consisted of cultured PBMCs, taken from culture after CMV antigen stimulation. Receptors were obtained from a human donor in good health (CMV status not recorded). Some clones in this sample may be carry-over from other donors' samples.

This chain uses TRBV7-2 with TRBJ2-1; no definite D call. CDR3 length: 14 amino acids. V was trimmed by 4 bases and J by 1 base, leaving 8 bases between them. CDR1 is SGHTA, CDR2 FQGNSA, per germline. The CDR3 region has the DNA TGTGCCAGCAGCTCCTATAGGTCCTACAATGAGCAGTTCTTC. It translates to CASSSYRSYNEQFF. The full variable domain, rest sourced from reference TRBV7-2 and TRBJ2-1, is GAGVSQSPSNKVTEKGKDVELRCDPISGHTALYWYRQSLGQGLEFLIYFQGNSAPDKSGLPSDRFSAERTGGSVSTLTIQRTQQEDSAVYLCASSSYRSYNEQFFGPGTRLTVL.

This clonotype was picked up a small number of times. The J gene is TRBJ2-2, the V gene TRBV6-5; 9 bases agree with TRBD1. The length of the CDR3 is 16 residues. V lost 5 bases and J lost 4; bases outside the gene matches: 8. Germline CDR1 reads MNHEY; CDR2 reads SVGAGI. In nucleotides, the CDR3 is TGTGCCAGCAGTCCCCGGGACAGGGTCTTCACCGGGGAGCTGTTTTTT. It translates to CASSPRDRVFTGELFF.